The 32 T cell receptor beta chains presented below share a single source sample, sequenced in a study of blood T cell repertoires in COVID-19. Generated by immunoSEQ multiplex PCR, the TCRdb table keeps only in-frame clones and is missing some. The data show 150,000 to 200,000 clones, over 75% seen once. The material sequenced was peripheral blood. The source is a man in his 60s with acute or convalescent COVID-19.

This clone was seen a single time. The chain joins TRBV7-8 to TRBJ2-4; 10 positions agree with TRBD2. Germline CDR1 and CDR2: SGHVS and FQNEAQ. V lost 1 base and J lost 2; bases outside the gene matches: 2. The CDR3 is made up of 16 amino acids. In DNA, the CDR3 is TGTGCCAGCAGCTTAGAACTAGCGGGATCCAAAAACATTCAGTACTTC. Protein product: CASSLELAGSKNIQYF.

The chain is built from TRBV5-1 and TRBJ2-7, with 7 bases lining up with TRBD1. This CDR3 contains 14 residues. V lost 4 bases, J lost 0 bases, and 4 bases stayed unmatched. Germline CDR1 and CDR2: SGHRS and YFSETQ. In DNA, the CDR3 is TGCGCCAGCAGCCTAGGGACAGTCTCCTACGAGCAGTACTTC. This codes for CASSLGTVSYEQYF.

This chain joins TRBV11-3 and TRBJ2-1; the match to TRBD1 covers 7 bases. The V gene end was trimmed by 2 bases and the J gene end by 6 bases; junction bases not matched to a gene: 4. CDR1 is SGHNT and CDR2 is YENEEA in the germline V gene. The CDR3 loop spans 14 amino acids. CDR3 DNA sequence: TGTGCCAGCAGCTTAACGGGACAGTTCAATGAGCAGTTCTTC. This codes for CASSLTGQFNEQFF.

On this clone: This same CDR3 is encoded by further DNA sequences in the sample. This sequence joins TRBV5-1 and TRBJ1-2, with 8 bases matching TRBD1. This CDR3 spans 14 amino acids. Germline-derived CDR1 and CDR2 are SGHRS and YFSETQ. J was trimmed by 1 base and V by 3 bases; bases with no gene match: 2. CDR3 protein: CASSSGQGNYGYTF. The CDR3 coding sequence is TGCGCCAGCAGCTCAGGACAGGGTAACTATGGCTACACCTTC.

CDR3 protein: CASSFLREANTEAFF. CDR3 DNA sequence: TGTGCCAGCAGCTTCTTACGTGAAGCGAACACTGAAGCTTTCTTT. The chain employs TRBV7-9 and TRBJ1-1, with D uncertain. The length of the CDR3 is 15 residues. CDR1 SEHNR and CDR2 FQNEAQ come from the germline V gene (reference sequence). Trimming removed 3 bases at V and 1 base at J, with 12 bases between.

This clone has just a few counts. Other DNA sequences in this specimen translate into the identical CDR3. The chain uses TRBV7-9 and TRBJ1-5; unclear D gene. The CDR3 has 13 amino acids. The V gene's germline CDR1 is SEHNR and CDR2 FQNEAQ (reference sequence). V was cut by 5 bases and J by 4 bases, with 9 bases left in between. The CDR3 spells CASSPGGNQPQHF. The CDR3 DNA reads TGTGCCAGCAGCCCCGGCGGGAATCAGCCCCAGCATTTT.

The chain recombines TRBV5-5 with TRBJ2-7, with D perhaps matching TRBD2 (6 bases). The CDR3 runs 15 residues. V shed 3 bases and J shed 4 bases, with 17 bases lying between them. Looked up from germline, CDR1 is SGHKS and CDR2 is YYEKEE (reference sequence). CDR3: CASSWDLLPSYEQYF. DNA for the CDR3: TGTGCCAGCAGCTGGGACTTACTCCCCTCTTACGAGCAGTACTTC.

The genes are TRBV18 and TRBJ2-7; D possibly corresponds to TRBD1 (5 bases). Germline V lookup: CDR1 KGHSH, CDR2 LQKENI. Trimming took 3 bases from V and 1 from J, leaving 19 bases between them. The CDR3 is 17 amino acids. The CDR3 bases are TGTGCCAGCTCACCGAGCCAGGGAACGCTCGGATCCTACGAGCAGTACTTC. It is translated as CASSPSQGTLGSYEQYF.

This chain joins TRBV27 and TRBJ2-7; TRBD1 aligns across 9 bases. The CDR3 sequence is 13 residues long. CDR1 is MNHEY and CDR2 is SMNVEV in the germline V gene (reference sequence). The ends lost 6 bases at V and 6 bases at J; junction bases unmatched: 6. The CDR3 bases are TGTGCCAGCAGCACCGGGACAGGGCGCGAGCAGTACTTC. Translating it yields CASSTGTGREQYF.

The chain uses TRBV7-2 and TRBJ2-7; D is uncertain. The germline CDR1 and CDR2 sequences are SGHTA and FQGNSA. The CDR3 is made up of 13 amino acids. The V gene lost 2 bases and the J gene lost 0 bases, with 5 bases spanning the gap. Here the CDR3 reads CASSLSVSYEQYF. The CDR3 DNA sequence: TGTGCCAGCAGCTTATCGGTCTCCTACGAGCAGTACTTC.

The chain recombines TRBV30 with TRBJ1-3; D gene ambiguous. The CDR3 covers 15 residues. Trimming left V 5 bases short and J 0 bases short, with 14 bases between. Germline CDR1 reads GTSNPN; CDR2 reads SVGIG (reference sequence). CDR3 DNA: TGTGCCTGGGGCTCGACCGGGATCTCTGGAAACACCATATATTTT. This codes for CAWGSTGISGNTIYF.

The chain joins TRBV10-3 to TRBJ2-7; 10 bases agree with TRBD2. The junction had 0 bases not matched to a gene; V was cut back by 2 bases and J by 2 bases. The germline V gene has CDR1 ENHRY and CDR2 SYGVKD. The CDR3 runs to 14 residues. The CDR3 nucleotides are TGTGCCATCAGTGAGGGGACTAGCGCCTACGAGCAGTACTTC. Translating gives CAISEGTSAYEQYF.

This sequence joins TRBV5-4 and TRBJ2-5; the match to TRBD2 covers 7 bases. V dropped 0 bases and J dropped 3; count of bases not matched to a gene: 5. The CDR3 is made up of 15 amino acids. Germline-derived CDR1 and CDR2 are SGHNT and YYREEE (reference sequence). CDR3 region: CASSLGLAVKETQYF. CDR3 DNA sequence: TGTGCCAGCAGCTTGGGGCTAGCGGTAAAAGAGACCCAGTACTTC.

J is TRBJ2-5 and V is TRBV28; tentative D call: TRBD1 (6 bases). CDR1 MDHEN and CDR2 SYDVKM come from the germline V gene. There are 14 residues in the CDR3. The V gene lost 5 bases and the J gene lost 5 bases, with 15 bases spanning the gap. This chain's CDR3 is CASSRWDKRETQYF. CDR3 sequence (DNA): TGTGCCAGCAGTCGGTGGGACAAGAGGGAGACCCAGTACTTC. The variable domain in full, completed from reference TRBV28 and TRBJ2-5, reads DVKVTQSSRYLVKRTGEKVFLECVQDMDHENMFWYRQDPGLGLRLIYFSYDVKMKEKGDIPEGYSVSREKKERFSLILESASTNQTSMYLCASSRWDKRETQYFGPGTRLLVL.

This chain joins TRBV9 and TRBJ1-1; D not certain. Trimming took 3 bases from V and 2 from J, leaving 8 bases between them. The germline gives CDR1 SGDLS, CDR2 YYNGEE. The CDR3 is 13 amino acids. The DNA of the CDR3 is TGTGCCAGCAGCGCGACATTTAACACTGAAGCTTTCTTT. This codes for CASSATFNTEAFF.

The V gene is TRBV28, the J gene TRBJ2-6, with D tentatively TRBD1 (5 bases). Germline V gene lookup returns CDR1 MDHEN and CDR2 SYDVKM. V was trimmed by 6 bases and J by 3 bases, leaving 12 bases between them. The CDR3 length is 15 residues. The CDR3 loop is CASRPRVGGANVLTF. The CDR3 coding sequence is TGTGCCAGCAGACCCAGGGTTGGTGGGGCCAACGTCCTGACTTTC.

This clone was detected only a few times. V usage is TRBV24-1 and J usage is TRBJ2-3; 10 bases match TRBD2. Trimming at V came to 5 bases and at J to 0 bases, leaving 10 bases not matched to a gene. CDR1 is KGHDR, CDR2 SFDVKD, per germline. The CDR3 runs 18 residues. The CDR3 reads CATSGRGTTSGSTDTQYF. CDR3 bases: TGTGCCACCAGTGGGAGGGGAACGACTAGCGGGAGCACAGATACGCAGTATTTT.

This chain joins TRBV6-6 and TRBJ2-3, with TRBD1 identical over 8 bases. The V and J ends lost 4 bases and 2 bases, in that order; junction bases with no gene match: 5. Germline CDR1 MNHNY, CDR2 SVGAGI (reference sequence). The CDR3 consists of 15 residues. CDR3 DNA: TGTGCCAGCAGTTGGGACAGGAAGTCCACAGATACGCAGTATTTT. Protein product: CASSWDRKSTDTQYF.

This chain joins TRBV29-1 and TRBJ2-7, with D possibly matching TRBD1 (6 bases). The germline CDR1 and CDR2 sequences are SQVTM and ANQGSEA. The length of the CDR3 is 15 residues. V was pared by 0 bases and J by 2 bases, with 14 bases between. CDR3 DNA sequence: TGCAGCGTTGAAGATCCGGCAGGGGTGGCCTACGAGCAGTACTTC. Amino acid sequence: CSVEDPAGVAYEQYF.

The chain recombines TRBV10-3 with TRBJ2-1; perhaps TRBD2 as D (7 bases). In germline, CDR1 is ENHRY, CDR2 SYGVKD. CDR3 size: 15 residues. The V end lost 2 bases, the J end lost 9 bases, and 17 bases lay between the germline ends. The DNA of the CDR3 is TGTGCCATCAGTGAGGGGGGCGGGAGAGTTAGTGAGCAGTTCTTC. Protein product: CAISEGGGRVSEQFF.

Of note for this clone: Other DNA sequences of this sample code for an identical CDR3. This chain joins TRBV7-2 and TRBJ1-1; 7 bases are a match to TRBD1. This CDR3 contains 13 residues. Trimming at V came to 5 bases and at J to 1 base, leaving 1 base not matched to a gene. The germline V gene has CDR1 SGHTA and CDR2 FQGNSA. The CDR3 region is CASSRQGNTEAFF. The CDR3, as DNA: TGTGCCAGCAGCAGACAGGGGAACACTGAAGCTTTCTTT.

This clone was seen just once. As DNA, the CDR3 is TGTGCCAGCTGCAAAGCGGGAGGGACCTACAATGAGCAGTTCTTC. Protein sequence: CASCKAGGTYNEQFF. The gene calls are TRBV19 and TRBJ2-1, with TRBD2 identical over 10 bases. Germline V gene lookup returns CDR1 LNHDA and CDR2 SQIVND (reference sequence). The CDR3 is 15 residues long. V was clipped by 9 bases and J by 2 bases; unmatched bases: 7.

This chain links TRBV6-5 with TRBJ2-7; 9 bases are shared with TRBD1. In germline, CDR1 is MNHEY, CDR2 SVGAGI. The CDR3 has 13 residues. V was pared by 2 bases and J by 6 bases, with 2 bases of the junction left unmatched. This chain's CDR3 is CASSYGGQGEQYF. The CDR3, as DNA: TGTGCCAGCAGTTACGGGGGACAGGGCGAGCAGTACTTC.

The genes are TRBV27 and TRBJ1-5; 9 bases agree with TRBD1. CDR1 is MNHEY and CDR2 is SMNVEV in the germline V gene (reference sequence). The CDR3 runs 15 residues. The trim removed 6 bases at V and 4 bases at J, leaving 7 bases unmatched. The CDR3 DNA reads as TGTGCCAGCAGCCCTACGGGACAGGGAAATCAGCCCCAGCATTTT. Protein product: CASSPTGQGNQPQHF.

This clone was observed a handful of times. This sequence joins TRBV2 and TRBJ2-7; TRBD2 matches 9 bases. The CDR3 covers 16 residues. Germline V gives CDR1 SNHLY, CDR2 FYNNEI. Trimming cost V 2 bases and J 3 bases; bases outside gene matches: 8. The CDR3 sequence: CASSELRASGNYEQYF. The DNA of the CDR3 is TGTGCCAGCAGTGAATTACGGGCTAGCGGGAACTACGAGCAGTACTTC.

The chain joins TRBV16 to TRBJ2-1; tentatively, D is TRBD1 (6 bases). Trimming removed 4 bases at V and 9 bases at J, with 19 bases between. CDR3 length equals 15 residues. CDR1 and CDR2 from the germline V gene are KGHSY and FQNENV. The CDR3 reads CASSPSYTQGGEQFF. The CDR3 DNA is TGTGCCAGCAGCCCCTCCTACACACAAGGGGGTGAGCAGTTCTTC. Combining the CDR3 with reference TRBV16 and TRBJ2-1 gives the whole variable domain GEEVAQTPKHLVRGEGQKAKLYCAPIKGHSYVFWYQQVLKNEFKFLISFQNENVFDETGMPKERFSAKCLPNSPCSLEIQATKLEDSAVYFCASSPSYTQGGEQFFGPGTRLTVL.

The gene calls are TRBV11-2 and TRBJ1-2; 12 positions agree with TRBD1. Trimming at V came to 1 base and at J to 4 bases, leaving 4 bases not matched to a gene. This CDR3 has 16 amino acids. Germline-derived CDR1 and CDR2 are SGHAT and FQNNGV. The CDR3 here is CASSLAGTGGTYGYTF. DNA of the CDR3: TGTGCCAGCAGCTTAGCAGGGACAGGGGGCACCTATGGCTACACCTTC.

There are a few counts of this clone. The V call is TRBV12-3 or TRBV12-4, the J call TRBJ1-1, with D uncertain. V lost 2 bases and J 2 bases, leaving 6 bases between the germline ends. The CDR3 has 13 residues. CDR3: CASSLQDNTEAFF. The CDR3 region has the DNA TGTGCCAGCAGTTTACAGGATAACACTGAAGCTTTCTTT.

The chain has TRBV7-9 and TRBJ2-2; D call uncertain. CDR3 length: 13 residues. Germline V gene data show CDR1 as SEHNR and CDR2 as FQNEAQ (reference sequence). The V and J ends lost 7 bases and 3 bases respectively, with 9 bases between them. DNA for the CDR3: TGTGCCAGCATTGGGCCTTACACCGGGGAGCTGTTTTTT. Its protein product is CASIGPYTGELFF.

The chain uses TRBV7-2 and TRBJ2-7; D may be TRBD2 (5 bases). Germline V gives CDR1 SGHTA, CDR2 FQGNSA. V was cut by 5 bases and J by 6 bases, with 20 bases left in between. This CDR3 contains 15 residues. In DNA form, the CDR3 reads TGTGCCAGCAGCCCCGTTGGTGGGATCGGAGGCGAGCAGTACTTC. Amino acids: CASSPVGGIGGEQYF. Using reference TRBV7-2 and TRBJ2-7 for the parts outside the CDR3, the full variable domain is GAGVSQSPSNKVTEKGKDVELRCDPISGHTALYWYRQSLGQGLEFLIYFQGNSAPDKSGLPSDRFSAERTGGSVSTLTIQRTQQEDSAVYLCASSPVGGIGGEQYFGPGTRLTVT.

In its sample, this clone was seen once. The gene calls are TRBV5-1 and TRBJ2-2; D is ambiguous. Trimming shortened V by 0 bases and J by 3 bases, and 12 bases separated the two germline ends. The CDR3 runs to 16 residues. Germline CDR1 and CDR2: SGHRS and YFSETQ. DNA for the CDR3: TGCGCCAGCAGCTTGGTGGCCCAACGGGACACCGGGGAGCTGTTTTTT. As protein: CASSLVAQRDTGELFF.

The chain recombines TRBV5-1 with TRBJ2-7; D ambiguous. The CDR3 length is 15 residues. V lost 1 base to trimming and J lost 2 bases, with 13 bases between them. Germline V CDR1 and CDR2: SGHRS, YFSETQ. In nucleotides, the CDR3 is TGCGCCAGCAGCTTGACACCTGACTTAACCTACGAGCAGTACTTC. Translating gives CASSLTPDLTYEQYF.